This TCR beta chain was captured in a study of regulatory T cells in long-lasting Graves disease. Overall study results and limits: There were preferences for TRBV28, TRBJ1-2 and TRBJ2-5 in persistent disease.

Construction of the TCR beta libraries employed iRepertoire HTBI primers in conjunction with Arm-PCR of CDR3 regions. TCRdb reprocessed the multiplex PCR reads with MiXCR, giving one entry per CDR3 protein. The top ten hold around a fifth of the sample, which has around 400,000 distinct CDR3 sequences, about 14% seen once. CDR3 length: 15 residues. Germline V gene lookup returns CDR1 SGHTA and CDR2 FQGTGA. V shed 4 bases and J 9 bases; nucleotides not matched to a gene: 11. Time point noted: newly diagnosed GD, antithyroid drugs for less than 3 months. With RNA extracted from PBMCs as input, the TCR library was made. Graves' disease diagnosis relied on American Thyroid Association guidelines. Collection of peripheral blood (roughly 9.7 milliliters) was done using EDTA tubes. On this clonotype: What it recognizes is unknown.

The gene calls are TRBV7-3 and TRBJ2-1; 8 bases map to TRBD2. The sample consisted of peripheral blood mononuclear cells (PBMCs), taken at new diagnosis, from a patient treated with antithyroid drugs. The origin of this receptor is a female donor with Graves disease. The CDR3 sequence is CASSSSSGSKVEQFF. The CDR3 nucleotides read TGTGCCAGCAGCTCCTCAAGCGGGAGTAAGGTTGAGCAGTTCTTC.